This T cell receptor beta chain emerged from a study of PD-1 blockade in mismatch repair-deficient tumors. Study summary: Enrolled about 2012-2016, patients had progressing, pretreated mismatch repair-deficient cancers of approximately 13 types.

This table comes from immunoSEQ multiplex PCR, and its TCRdb copy is limited to in-frame clones, with some not included. The sample has more than 90,000 clones; about 83% are singletons. Concerning this clone: Its matching antigen is unknown.

The CDR3 extends over 14 amino acids. Trimming took 3 bases from V and 7 from J, leaving 15 bases between them. Germline V gives CDR1 MNHEY, CDR2 SMNVEV (reference sequence). All patients were mismatch repair deficient, assessed by either PCR or immunohistochemistry. Three pembrolizumab responders had their TCRs sequenced. Study observations and caveats: Rapid post-treatment expansion, then contraction, generally preceding radiologic response, marked tumor-resident clones.

This sample comprised peripheral blood, obtained approximately 60 weeks after starting pembrolizumab. V gene TRBV27 combines with J gene TRBJ1-2, with a weak D call TRBD1 (6 bases). The receptor comes from an adult with mismatch repair-deficient cancer. This chain's CDR3 is CASSLTGLGGGYTF. The CDR3 nucleotides are TGTGCCAGCAGTTTGACAGGCCTTGGAGGTGGCTACACCTTC.